The next 29 T cell receptor beta chains were all read from a single sample in a study of OX40 agonist ivuxolimab in advanced cancers. Assay: immunoSEQ multiplex PCR; the TCRdb copy retains only in-frame clones and omits some. The sample shows 40,000 or so clones, around 92% of them seen only once. The sequencing here drew on CD4+ or CD8+ T cells sorted from blood, taken in a trial of the OX40 agonist ivuxolimab. Receptor source: an adult with an advanced solid tumor such as melanoma, head and neck, liver or kidney cancer.

The gene calls are TRBV7-2 and TRBJ2-7, with 8 nucleotides matching TRBD1. The CDR3 length is 16 residues. Trimming cost V 2 bases and J 3 bases; bases outside gene matches: 9. The germline gives CDR1 SGHTA, CDR2 FQGNSA. CDR3 bases: TGTGCCAGCAGCTTACGGGCTGGACAGGGACACTACGAGCAGTACTTC. It encodes CASSLRAGQGHYEQYF.

This chain uses TRBV19 with TRBJ1-5; a possible D gene is TRBD1 (6 bases). Trimming took 3 bases from V and 2 from J, leaving 20 bases between them. The CDR3 is made up of 18 amino acids. Germline CDR1 is LNHDA and CDR2 is SQIVND (reference sequence). CDR3 bases: TGTGCCAGTAGTATCGGCCCCAGAACAGGGCGCGGCAATCAGCCCCAGCATTTT. Amino acid sequence: CASSIGPRTGRGNQPQHF.

This chain connects TRBV10-3 to TRBJ1-1; D is undetermined. CDR1 is ENHRY, CDR2 SYGVKD, per germline. With 4 bases removed from V and 1 base from J, the gap between germline ends came to 13 bases. The CDR3 is 15 residues long. The CDR3 DNA reads TGTGCCATCAGTGTGGAGGGCTTGGGGAACACTGAAGCTTTCTTT. Its protein is CAISVEGLGNTEAFF.

V gene TRBV6-1 combines with J gene TRBJ1-1; D not resolved. Germline assignment: CDR1 MNHNS and CDR2 SASEGT. This CDR3 spans 15 amino acids. V was cut by 7 bases and J by 2 bases, with 17 bases left in between. CDR3 sequence: CASKEMGRLNTEAFF. The CDR3 DNA reads as TGTGCCAGCAAAGAGATGGGGAGACTTAACACTGAAGCTTTCTTT.

As concerns this clone: A read error may produce the germline difference seen at one junction end. This chain connects TRBV7-7 to TRBJ2-2; D remains ambiguous. The CDR3 is 14 amino acids. In germline, CDR1 is SSHAT, CDR2 FNYEAQ (reference sequence). Here the CDR3 reads CASSLGLNTGELFF. CDR3 bases: TGTGCTAGCAGCTTAGGGCTGAACACCGGGGAGCTGTTTTTT.

The gene calls are TRBV5-1 and TRBJ2-1; 12 nucleotides line up with TRBD2. V dropped 0 bases and J dropped 4; count of bases not matched to a gene: 2. The CDR3 is 16 residues long. Germline CDR1 is SGHRS and CDR2 is YFSETQ. The CDR3 nucleotides read TGCGCCAGCAGCTTGGAACTAGCGGGGGGTTACAATGAGCAGTTCTTC. Translated: CASSLELAGGYNEQFF.

This clone was counted between two and nine times. This sequence joins TRBV5-4 and TRBJ1-1; D not resolved. V lost 2 bases and J 0 bases, leaving 2 bases between the germline ends. The CDR3 contains 12 residues. CDR1 and CDR2 (germline): SGHNT, YYREEE (reference sequence). The chain's CDR3 is CASSFMNTEAFF. The CDR3 bases are TGTGCCAGCAGCTTTATGAACACTGAAGCTTTCTTT.

The chain uses TRBV7-2 and TRBJ1-2; D possibly corresponds to TRBD1 (6 bases). Trimming took off 5 bases at V and 8 bases at J, with 21 bases between the two ends. Germline values: CDR1 SGHTA, CDR2 FQGNSA. This CDR3 has 15 amino acids. The CDR3 protein is CASSDAGTSAGGYTF. The CDR3 nucleotides read TGTGCCAGCAGCGACGCGGGGACATCCGCGGGGGGCTACACCTTC.

This clone was seen more than once but under ten times. The chain carries TRBV6-5 and TRBJ2-7; TRBD2 matches at 8 bases. The trim removed 2 bases at V and 2 bases at J, leaving 2 bases unmatched. Germline loops: CDR1 MNHEY, CDR2 SVGAGI. The CDR3 has 14 amino acids. The CDR3 protein is CASSYGGRTYEQYF. For the CDR3, the DNA is TGTGCCAGCAGTTACGGCGGGAGGACCTACGAGCAGTACTTC.

The chain has TRBV7-8 and TRBJ1-5; perhaps TRBD1 as D (5 bases). Germline V CDR1 and CDR2: SGHVS, FQNEAQ. V shed 5 bases and J shed 7 bases, with 9 bases lying between them. The CDR3 runs 12 residues. CDR3 in amino acids: CASSPGHQPQHF. DNA of the CDR3: TGTGCCAGCAGCCCCGGACACCAGCCCCAGCATTTT.

The rearrangement uses TRBV10-3 and TRBJ1-6, with TRBD1 matching over 7 bases. From germline, CDR1 is ENHRY and CDR2 SYGVKD. This CDR3 comprises 15 residues. Germline trimming cut 4 bases from V and 6 bases from J; bases unmatched to any gene: 6. The CDR3 DNA follows: TGTGCCATCAGTGCGGGACAGAGTCTTAATTCACCCCTCCACTTT. It yields the protein CAISAGQSLNSPLHF.

The chain carries TRBV18 and TRBJ1-1; no definite D call. CDR1 and CDR2 (germline): KGHSH, LQKENI. The CDR3 totals 14 residues. V was trimmed by 0 bases and J by 4 bases, leaving 9 bases between them. The CDR3 DNA sequence: TGTGCCAGCTCACCACCGATGTCCCTCACTGAAGCTTTCTTT. It is translated as CASSPPMSLTEAFF.

This chain uses TRBV4-2 with TRBJ1-2; no definite D call. CDR1 and CDR2 (germline): LGHNA, YNFKEQ. V dropped 3 bases and J dropped 1 base, with 9 bases sitting between them. The CDR3 totals 14 residues. DNA of the CDR3: TGTGCCAGCAGCCAGTCAGGACTTAACTATGGCTACACCTTC. It codes for CASSQSGLNYGYTF.

The chain has TRBV19 and TRBJ1-3; D perhaps matches TRBD1 (5 bases). CDR1 LNHDA and CDR2 SQIVND come from the germline V gene (reference sequence). The CDR3 is 16 residues long. Trimming stripped 5 bases from V and 2 bases from J, with 16 bases between. CDR3 protein: CASSVSRSGTGNTIYF. In DNA, the CDR3 is TGTGCCAGTAGTGTCTCCAGATCAGGGACTGGAAACACCATATATTTT.

The chain links TRBV5-1 to TRBJ2-7, with TRBD1 identical over 7 bases. CDR3 length equals 12 residues. CDR1 is SGHRS, CDR2 YFSETQ, per germline. CDR3 protein: CATPGQPNEQYF. Here the CDR3 DNA reads TGCGCTACACCGGGACAGCCCAACGAGCAGTACTTC.

The chain is built from TRBV11-3 and TRBJ1-3; D is possibly TRBD1 (5 bases). V was cut by 1 base and J by 1 base, with 14 bases left in between. Per the germline V gene, CDR1 is SGHNT and CDR2 is YENEEA. The length of the CDR3 is 17 residues. CDR3 nucleotides: TGTGCCAGCAGCTTAGCCGCTGGGGCAGGGTCTGGAAACACCATATATTTT. Residues: CASSLAAGAGSGNTIYF.

The genes are TRBV11-2 and TRBJ1-2, with 9 nucleotides matching TRBD1. V was pared by 2 bases and J by 4 bases, with 5 bases of the junction left unmatched. Germline V gene lookup returns CDR1 SGHAT and CDR2 FQNNGV. This CDR3 comprises 15 residues. CDR3 coding DNA: TGTGCCAGCAGCTTAATTGACAGGGGGTTCTATGGCTACACCTTC. Translated, it gives CASSLIDRGFYGYTF.

J is TRBJ2-2 and V is TRBV6-5; 7 bases line up with TRBD1. V lost 4 bases to trimming and J lost 3 bases; unmatched junction nucleotides: 5. Germline CDR1 and CDR2: MNHEY and SVGAGI. CDR3 length: 15 residues. CDR3 amino acids: CASSSRGSDTGELFF. The CDR3 DNA reads TGTGCCAGCAGTTCCAGGGGGTCGGACACCGGGGAGCTGTTTTTT.

This sequence joins TRBV6-4 and TRBJ2-2; D unclear. The CDR3 loop spans 13 amino acids. Between the trimmed V and J ends, which lost 4 bases and 5 bases, there was a span of 8 bases. The germline gives CDR1 MRHNA, CDR2 SNTAGT. The chain's CDR3 is CASSATRTGELFF. The CDR3 nucleotides read TGTGCCAGCAGTGCCACACGGACCGGGGAGCTGTTTTTT.

The rearrangement uses TRBV4-3 and TRBJ1-1; D gene uncertain. Trimming took 0 bases from V and 1 from J, leaving 6 bases between them. This CDR3 spans 14 amino acids. In germline, CDR1 is LGHNA, CDR2 YSLEER. The CDR3 region has the DNA TGCGCCAGCAGCCAAGATCCCAAGAACACTGAAGCTTTCTTT. It translates to CASSQDPKNTEAFF.

The chain carries TRBV11-3 and TRBJ2-3; D is possibly TRBD2 (7 bases). Germline CDR1 is SGHNT and CDR2 is YENEEA. V was trimmed by 3 bases and J by 4 bases, leaving 14 bases between them. CDR3 size: 15 residues. CDR3 loop: CASSFRRGASDTQYF. CDR3 DNA sequence: TGTGCCAGCAGCTTCCGTCGGGGGGCCTCAGATACGCAGTATTTT.

The chain recombines TRBV11-3 with TRBJ1-2; TRBD1 aligns across 8 bases. This CDR3 has 13 amino acids. CDR1 is SGHNT and CDR2 is YENEEA in the germline V gene. Losses at the gene ends were 5 bases for V and 4 bases for J; bases not matched to a gene: 3. The CDR3 region is CASSRTGSYGYTF. In DNA, the CDR3 is TGTGCCAGCAGCAGGACAGGGAGCTATGGCTACACCTTC.

The chain couples TRBV6-5 to TRBJ1-2; D possibly corresponds to TRBD1 (5 bases). V was cut by 5 bases and J by 2 bases, with 12 bases left in between. The V gene's germline CDR1 is MNHEY and CDR2 SVGAGI. The CDR3 is made up of 14 amino acids. The CDR3 loop is CASSRIDRNYGYTF. For the CDR3, the DNA is TGTGCCAGCAGTCGAATCGACAGAAACTATGGCTACACCTTC.

This chain links TRBV6-5 with TRBJ1-1, with TRBD1 matching 9 bases. V was pared by 2 bases and J by 1 base, with 2 bases of the junction left unmatched. The CDR3 sequence is 15 residues long. The germline CDR1 and CDR2 sequences are MNHEY and SVGAGI. CDR3 sequence: CASSYAGQGNTEAFF. The DNA for the CDR3 is TGTGCCAGCAGTTACGCGGGACAGGGGAACACTGAAGCTTTCTTT.

This chain links TRBV5-1 with TRBJ2-2; 8 bases are a match to TRBD1. This CDR3 is built from 15 residues. Per the germline V gene, CDR1 is SGHRS and CDR2 is YFSETQ. V was clipped by 4 bases and J by 4 bases; unmatched bases: 6. In DNA, the CDR3 is TGCGCCAGCAGCATGGACAGGGTGAGCACCGGGGAGCTGTTTTTT. Translation gives CASSMDRVSTGELFF.

The V call is TRBV18, the J call TRBJ1-4, with TRBD1 matching 9 bases. The CDR3 covers 17 residues. Trimming at V came to 3 bases and at J to 0 bases, leaving 5 bases not matched to a gene. Germline V gene lookup returns CDR1 KGHSH and CDR2 LQKENI. The CDR3 nucleotides are TGTGCCAGCTCACCCGGGACAGGGAGGGCAACTAATGAAAAACTGTTTTTT. Its protein product is CASSPGTGRATNEKLFF.

V is TRBV9 and J is TRBJ2-5, with a weak D call TRBD1 (6 bases). The V end was cut by 3 bases, the J end by 3 bases, with 15 bases between. The CDR3 contains 15 residues. Germline CDR1 reads SGDLS; CDR2 reads YYNGEE. This CDR3 is CASSATSRGEETQYF. The CDR3 coding sequence is TGTGCCAGCAGCGCCACCTCCAGGGGTGAAGAGACCCAGTACTTC.

The rearrangement joins TRBV7-9 to TRBJ1-2, with 7 bases identical to TRBD1. V dropped 3 bases and J dropped 5; count of bases not matched to a gene: 6. CDR1 and CDR2 from the germline V gene are SEHNR and FQNEAQ (reference sequence). This CDR3 has 14 residues. The DNA of the CDR3 is TGTGCCAGCAGCTTCCCCGGGACAGAATATGGCTACACCTTC. Translation: CASSFPGTEYGYTF.

The rearrangement uses TRBV5-1 and TRBJ2-5; 11 nucleotides line up with TRBD2. V lost 4 bases and J lost 3; bases outside the gene matches: 11. The length of the CDR3 is 17 residues. Germline loops: CDR1 SGHRS, CDR2 YFSETQ. The CDR3 DNA follows: TGCGCCAGCAGCAGACTTAGCGGGGGGGCTATGGAAGAGACCCAGTACTTC. It translates to CASSRLSGGAMEETQYF.